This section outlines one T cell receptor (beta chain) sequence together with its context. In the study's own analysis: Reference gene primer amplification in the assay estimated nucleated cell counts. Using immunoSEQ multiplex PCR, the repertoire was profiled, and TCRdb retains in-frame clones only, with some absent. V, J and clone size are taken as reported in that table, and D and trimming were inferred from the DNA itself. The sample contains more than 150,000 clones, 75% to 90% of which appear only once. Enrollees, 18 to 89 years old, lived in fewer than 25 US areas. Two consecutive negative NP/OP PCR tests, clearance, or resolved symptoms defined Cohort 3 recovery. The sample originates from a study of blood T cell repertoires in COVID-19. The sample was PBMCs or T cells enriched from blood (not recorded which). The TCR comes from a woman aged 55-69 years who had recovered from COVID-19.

The CDR3 DNA reads TGTGCCAGCAGCCCTACGACAGGGGAGGATGAGCAGTTCTTC. This sequence encodes CASSPTTGEDEQFF. The chain couples TRBV7-2 to TRBJ2-1, with 8 positions matching TRBD1. CDR3 length: 14 amino acids. CDR1 and CDR2 from the germline V gene are SGHTA and FQGNSA. V shed 5 bases and J 8 bases; nucleotides not matched to a gene: 8.